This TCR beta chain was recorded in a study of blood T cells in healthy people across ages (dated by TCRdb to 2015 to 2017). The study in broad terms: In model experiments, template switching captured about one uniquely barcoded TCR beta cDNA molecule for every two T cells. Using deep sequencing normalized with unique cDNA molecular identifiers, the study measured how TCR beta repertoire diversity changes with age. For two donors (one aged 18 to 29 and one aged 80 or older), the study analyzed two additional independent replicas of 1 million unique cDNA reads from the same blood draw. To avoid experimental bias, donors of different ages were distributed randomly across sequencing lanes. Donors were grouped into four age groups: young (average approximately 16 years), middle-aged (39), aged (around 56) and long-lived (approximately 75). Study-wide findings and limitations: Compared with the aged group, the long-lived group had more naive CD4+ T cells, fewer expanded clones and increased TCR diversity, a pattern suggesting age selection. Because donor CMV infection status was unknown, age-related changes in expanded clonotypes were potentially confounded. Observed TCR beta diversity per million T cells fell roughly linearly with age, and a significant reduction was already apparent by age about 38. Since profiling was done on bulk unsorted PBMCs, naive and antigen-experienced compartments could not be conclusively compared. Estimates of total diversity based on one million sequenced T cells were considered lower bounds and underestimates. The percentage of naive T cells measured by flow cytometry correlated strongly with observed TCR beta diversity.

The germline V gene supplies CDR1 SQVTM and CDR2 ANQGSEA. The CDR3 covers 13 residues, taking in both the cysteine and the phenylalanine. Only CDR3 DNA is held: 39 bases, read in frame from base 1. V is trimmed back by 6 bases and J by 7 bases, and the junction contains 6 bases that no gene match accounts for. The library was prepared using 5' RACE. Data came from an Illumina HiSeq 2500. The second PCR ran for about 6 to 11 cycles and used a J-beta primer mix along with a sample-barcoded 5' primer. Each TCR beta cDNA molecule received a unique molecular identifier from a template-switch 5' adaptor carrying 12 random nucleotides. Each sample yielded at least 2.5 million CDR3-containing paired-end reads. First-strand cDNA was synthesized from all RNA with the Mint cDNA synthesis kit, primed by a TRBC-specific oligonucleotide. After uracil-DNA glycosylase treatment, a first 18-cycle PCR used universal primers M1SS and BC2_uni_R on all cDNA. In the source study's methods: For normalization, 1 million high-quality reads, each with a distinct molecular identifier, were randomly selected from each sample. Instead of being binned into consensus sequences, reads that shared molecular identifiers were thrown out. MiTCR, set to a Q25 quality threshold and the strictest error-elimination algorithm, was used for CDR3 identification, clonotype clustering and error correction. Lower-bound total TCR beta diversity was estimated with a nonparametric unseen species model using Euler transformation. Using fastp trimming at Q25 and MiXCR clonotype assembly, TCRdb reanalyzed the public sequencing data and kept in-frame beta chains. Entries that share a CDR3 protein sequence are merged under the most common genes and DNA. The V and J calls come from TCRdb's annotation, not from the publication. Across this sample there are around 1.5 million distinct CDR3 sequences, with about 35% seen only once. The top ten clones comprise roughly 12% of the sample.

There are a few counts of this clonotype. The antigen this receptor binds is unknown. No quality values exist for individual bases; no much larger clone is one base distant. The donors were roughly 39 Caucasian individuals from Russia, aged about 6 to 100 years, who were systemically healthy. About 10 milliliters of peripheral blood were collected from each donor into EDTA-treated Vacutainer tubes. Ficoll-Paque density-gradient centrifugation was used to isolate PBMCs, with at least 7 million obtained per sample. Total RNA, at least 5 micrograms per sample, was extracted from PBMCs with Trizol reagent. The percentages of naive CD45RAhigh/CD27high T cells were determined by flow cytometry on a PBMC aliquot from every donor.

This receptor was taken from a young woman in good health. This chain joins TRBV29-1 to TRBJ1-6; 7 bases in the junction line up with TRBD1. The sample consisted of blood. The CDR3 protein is CSVSTGANSPLHF. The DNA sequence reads TGCAGCGTCTCTACAGGGGCAAATTCACCCCTCCACTTT.